The 30 T cell receptor beta chains below come from one sample, sequenced in a study of spatial heterogeneity in lung cancer. Documented time point: blood at routine non-recurrence follow-up after resection. Unsorted whole RNA from tumor, nontumor lung or frozen PBMC underwent sequencing. TCRdb reprocessed the 5' RACE reads with MiXCR, giving one entry per CDR3 protein. The sample lists fewer than 60,000 distinct CDR3 sequences, less than 9% seen once, with approximately 40% in the top ten. The material was PBMCs, obtained at follow-up. Receptor source: a female donor with early-stage non-small cell lung cancer.

This clonotype was counted ten times or more. The gene calls are TRBV7-9 and TRBJ1-5; tentative D call: TRBD1 (6 bases). Trimming took 5 bases from V and 4 from J, leaving 12 bases between them. The CDR3 length is 14 residues. Germline CDR1 SEHNR, CDR2 FQNEAQ (reference sequence). The CDR3 DNA reads as TGTGCCAGCAGCACAGGGACGGCGAATCAGCCCCAGCATTTT. It specifies CASSTGTANQPQHF. Full variable domain (outside the CDR3, taken from reference TRBV7-9 and TRBJ1-5): DTGVSQNPRHKITKRGQNVTFRCDPISEHNRLYWYRQTLGQGPEFLTYFQNEAQLEKSRLLSDRFSAERPKGSFSTLEIQRTEQGDSAMYLCASSTGTANQPQHFGDGTRLSIL.

This clonotype was picked up many times. The CDR3 spells CASSLYVQEQFF. CDR3 DNA: TGTGCCAGCAGCTTGTACGTTCAGGAGCAGTTCTTC. J is TRBJ2-1 and V is TRBV5-5; unclear D gene. CDR1 is SGHKS, CDR2 YYEKEE, per germline (reference sequence). The V and J ends lost 1 base and 10 bases respectively, with 9 bases between them. The CDR3 spans 12 residues.

This clonotype was counted only a few times. V usage is TRBV13 and J usage is TRBJ1-2; TRBD1 aligns across 7 bases. Germline CDR1 and CDR2: PRHDT and FYEKMQ (reference sequence). The CDR3 length is 14 residues. Trimming at V came to 5 bases and at J to 8 bases, leaving 11 bases not matched to a gene. CDR3 region: CASSPRQGSWGYTF. CDR3 coding DNA: TGTGCCAGCAGCCCCCGACAGGGATCGTGGGGCTACACCTTC. The whole variable domain, remainder taken from reference TRBV13 and TRBJ1-2, is AAGVIQSPRHLIKEKRETATLKCYPIPRHDTVYWYQQGPGQDPQFLISFYEKMQSDKGSIPDRFSAQQFSDYHSELNMSSLELGDSALYFCASSPRQGSWGYTFGSGTRLTVV.

This clonotype was counted ten times or more. The chain has TRBV7-9 and TRBJ2-5; the match to TRBD1 covers 7 bases. Germline CDR1 is SEHNR and CDR2 is FQNEAQ (reference sequence). V was clipped by 1 base and J by 2 bases; unmatched bases: 1. The CDR3 length is 14 residues. CDR3 DNA sequence: TGTGCCAGCAGCTTAGGGGGACAGCAAGAGACCCAGTACTTC. Translation: CASSLGGQQETQYF.

This clonotype was recorded at least ten times. The CDR3 loop is CASSLSSRGTDTQYF. The CDR3 DNA is TGCGCCAGCAGCTTGTCTAGCCGGGGGACAGATACGCAGTATTTT. V is TRBV5-1 and J is TRBJ2-3, with D tentatively TRBD2 (6 bases). V lost 1 base, J lost 3 bases, and 12 bases lay in between. Germline values: CDR1 SGHRS, CDR2 YFSETQ. This CDR3 is built from 15 residues.

This clonotype showed up many times. The chain couples TRBV5-1 to TRBJ2-1; D possibly matches TRBD1 or TRBD2 (5 bases each). Germline V gene data show CDR1 as SGHRS and CDR2 as YFSETQ. The CDR3 runs to 16 residues. V lost 0 bases, J lost 12 bases, and 22 bases lay in between. CDR3 sequence: CASSLDPSGAFSGQFF. The CDR3 nucleotides read TGCGCCAGCAGCTTGGACCCCTCCGGGGCGTTCAGCGGGCAGTTCTTC.

This clonotype occurred many times. The V and J genes are TRBV7-9 and TRBJ1-1, with D perhaps TRBD1 (5 bases). The CDR3 covers 14 residues. V lost 4 bases and J lost 10, with 19 bases in between. Germline V gene data show CDR1 as SEHNR and CDR2 as FQNEAQ (reference sequence). In nucleotides, the CDR3 is TGTGCCAGCAGCTCTGGGGACCTCCTCCGGGGAGCTTTCTTT. Its protein product is CASSSGDLLRGAFF.

The CDR3 is CSAQGAANEKLFF. CDR3 DNA: TGCAGCGCGCAGGGGGCCGCTAATGAAAAACTGTTTTTT. J is TRBJ1-4 and V is TRBV29-1, with TRBD1 matching 8 bases. V shed 7 bases, J shed 3 bases, and the junction held 4 bases outside the gene matches. Germline V gene lookup returns CDR1 SQVTM and CDR2 ANQGSEA. The CDR3 covers 13 residues. The entire variable domain, with the rest obtained from reference TRBV29-1 and TRBJ1-4, is as follows: SAVISQKPSRDICQRGTSLTIQCQVDSQVTMMFWYRQQPGQSLTLIATANQGSEATYESGFVIDKFPISRPNLTFSTLTVSNMSPEDSSIYLCSAQGAANEKLFFGSGTQLSVL.

This clonotype was seen at least ten times. This chain joins TRBV18 and TRBJ1-2; no firm D call. V was trimmed by 2 bases and J by 0 bases, leaving 13 bases between them. The CDR3 extends over 16 amino acids. In germline, CDR1 is KGHSH, CDR2 LQKENI. The CDR3, as DNA: TGTGCCAGCTCACCAACGGACGAGCCTACTAACTATGGCTACACCTTC. Residues: CASSPTDEPTNYGYTF.

This clonotype occurred many times. The chain carries TRBV2 and TRBJ2-7; a weak D match, TRBD1 (5 bases). V was pared by 2 bases and J by 0 bases, with 11 bases between. The CDR3 consists of 15 residues. From germline, CDR1 is SNHLY and CDR2 FYNNEI. CDR3 nucleotide sequence: TGTGCCAGCAGTGAAAGACAGTTAAGCTCCTACGAGCAGTACTTC. This gives the protein CASSERQLSSYEQYF.

This clonotype has at least ten counts. The chain is built from TRBV25-1 and TRBJ1-1; D uncertain. The CDR3 is 12 residues long. From germline, CDR1 is MGHDK and CDR2 SYGVNS. Trimming stripped 6 bases from V and 1 base from J, with 6 bases between. CDR3 bases: TGTGCCAGCAGGATAGGGAACACTGAAGCTTTCTTT. Translation gives CASRIGNTEAFF.

J is TRBJ2-3 and V is TRBV10-3; possibly TRBD2 for D (6 bases). V dropped 6 bases and J dropped 0 bases, with 13 bases sitting between them. The CDR3 is 15 amino acids. The germline gives CDR1 ENHRY, CDR2 SYGVKD. The CDR3 sequence is CAIRAASESTDTQYF. Here the CDR3 DNA reads TGTGCCATCAGAGCCGCTAGCGAGAGCACAGATACGCAGTATTTT.

The count of this clonotype is one. The chain carries TRBV3-1 and TRBJ2-7, with 7 nucleotides matching TRBD2. J lost 0 bases, V lost 1 base, and 6 bases had no gene match. CDR1 is LGHDT, CDR2 YNNKEL, per germline (reference sequence). This CDR3 spans 16 amino acids. The CDR3 here is CASSQALAAISYEQYF. For the CDR3, the DNA is TGTGCCAGCAGCCAAGCCCTAGCGGCCATCTCCTACGAGCAGTACTTC.

This clonotype has a count of ten or more. This chain connects TRBV28 to TRBJ2-4; 9 positions match TRBD2. The CDR3 contains 18 residues. V lost 2 bases, J lost 1 base, and 9 bases stayed unmatched. Per the germline V gene, CDR1 is MDHEN and CDR2 is SYDVKM. DNA of the CDR3: TGTGCCAGCAGTTTAGGGGCTCAGCGGGGGGTTGCCAAAAACATTCAGTACTTC. Residues: CASSLGAQRGVAKNIQYF.

The V and J genes are TRBV19 and TRBJ2-1, with D unclear. V was trimmed by 6 bases and J by 0 bases, leaving 6 bases between them. Germline V gene lookup returns CDR1 LNHDA and CDR2 SQIVND (reference sequence). CDR3 length: 13 amino acids. CDR3 in amino acids: CASSRGSYNEQFF. CDR3 in DNA: TGTGCCAGTAGCAGAGGCTCCTACAATGAGCAGTTCTTC.

This chain links TRBV27 with TRBJ1-5; weak D call: TRBD1 (6 bases). CDR3 length equals 19 residues. The germline CDR1 and CDR2 sequences are MNHEY and SMNVEV (reference sequence). Trimming removed 7 bases from V and 4 bases from J, with 29 bases in between. The CDR3 nucleotides read TGTGCCAGCACCGCTGGCACCGGGACACGCCCGCTACCTAATCAGCCCCAGCATTTT. Protein sequence: CASTAGTGTRPLPNQPQHF.

This clonotype was recorded at least ten times. The chain carries TRBV10-3 and TRBJ2-2, with D unclear. V shed 7 bases and J shed 1 base, with 1 base lying between them. This CDR3 spans 11 amino acids. Germline loops: CDR1 ENHRY, CDR2 SYGVKD. CDR3 loop: CAIKNTGELFF. CDR3 nucleotide sequence: TGTGCCATCAAGAACACCGGGGAGCTGTTTTTT.

In its sample, this clonotype was seen many times. The V and J genes are TRBV14 and TRBJ2-1; D is uncertain. V was clipped by 4 bases and J by 15 bases, with 7 bases between them. Per germline, CDR1 SGHDN and CDR2 FVKESK. This CDR3 region has 9 residues. CDR3 region: CASSPRTFF. The DNA of the CDR3 is TGTGCCAGCAGCCCTAGGACGTTCTTC.

With respect to this clonotype: A much larger clone is a single base away; this may be a read error. This likely comes from a read error, as the CDR3 has no conserved phenylalanine or tryptophan at its end. This chain joins TRBV7-9 and TRBJ1-1, with a weak D call TRBD1 (6 bases). The ends were cut back, 5 bases at V and 6 bases at J, with 13 bases in the middle. The CDR3 contains 13 residues. Looked up from germline, CDR1 is SEHNR and CDR2 is FQNEAQ (reference sequence). CDR3: CASSPGVVAEAFL. As DNA, the CDR3 is TGTGCCAGCAGCCCAGGGGTCGTGGCTGAAGCTTTCCTT.

The V call is TRBV5-1, the J call TRBJ2-7; D is possibly TRBD1 (6 bases). The CDR3 contains 15 residues. V was clipped by 0 bases and J by 9 bases, with 19 bases between them. Germline CDR1 SGHRS, CDR2 YFSETQ. CDR3 in amino acids: CASSLGRQATLVQYF. The CDR3 nucleotides are TGCGCCAGCAGCTTGGGACGACAGGCAACGTTGGTGCAGTACTTC.

The chain is built from TRBV19 and TRBJ1-2; 10 bases line up with TRBD1. From germline, CDR1 is LNHDA and CDR2 SQIVND (reference sequence). This CDR3 has 13 residues. Trimming took 11 bases from V and 4 from J; bases not matched to a gene: 7. Here the CDR3 DNA reads TGTGCCGGTACGGACAGGGGGGTCTATGGCTACACCTTC. Translation: CAGTDRGVYGYTF.

This clonotype was seen repeatedly, ten times or more. The rearrangement uses TRBV29-1 and TRBJ2-6; 7 nucleotides align to TRBD1. Germline values: CDR1 SQVTM, CDR2 ANQGSEA. The ends lost 4 bases at V and 4 bases at J; junction bases unmatched: 10. The CDR3 runs 16 residues. CDR3 loop: CSVGAGGSSGANVLTF. The CDR3 DNA reads TGCAGCGTTGGGGCAGGGGGATCGTCCGGGGCCAACGTCCTGACTTTC.

The chain joins TRBV15 to TRBJ1-5; D is unresolved. Germline lookup yields CDR1 LNHNV and CDR2 YYDKDF (reference sequence). There are 15 residues in the CDR3. Between the trimmed V and J ends, which lost 0 bases and 4 bases, there was a span of 10 bases. CDR3 sequence: CATSRDLSGNQPQHF. The CDR3 DNA is TGTGCCACCAGCAGAGATTTGAGCGGAAATCAGCCCCAGCATTTT. The full variable domain, with the rest looked up from reference TRBV15 and TRBJ1-5, is DAMVIQNPRYQVTQFGKPVTLSCSQTLNHNVMYWYQQKSSQAPKLLFHYYDKDFNNEADTPDNFQSRRPNTSFCFLDIRSPGLGDTAMYLCATSRDLSGNQPQHFGDGTRLSIL.

This clonotype has ten or more counts. The chain carries TRBV11-2 and TRBJ1-4; tentatively, D is TRBD1 (5 bases). The CDR3 covers 14 residues. Germline V gene lookup returns CDR1 SGHAT and CDR2 FQNNGV. Trimming removed 4 bases at V and 7 bases at J, with 13 bases between. The CDR3 nucleotides are TGTGCCAGCAGCTCTCCCGGGACTGGTGAAAAACTGTTTTTT. Encoded protein: CASSSPGTGEKLFF.

V gene TRBV7-9 combines with J gene TRBJ1-5, with a weak D call TRBD1 (5 bases). Per germline, CDR1 SEHNR and CDR2 FQNEAQ (reference sequence). This CDR3 is built from 13 residues. V lost 3 bases to trimming and J lost 6 bases, with 9 bases between them. CDR3 sequence (DNA): TGTGCCAGCAGCTTTGAGGGGCGTCAGCCCCAGCATTTT. Protein product: CASSFEGRQPQHF.

This clonotype came up many times. This rearrangement joins TRBV5-1 to TRBJ1-2; 8 nucleotides agree with TRBD1. CDR1 is SGHRS, CDR2 YFSETQ, per germline. Trimming cost V 0 bases and J 8 bases; bases outside gene matches: 6. The CDR3 is 14 amino acids. CDR3 in amino acids: CASSLDGQGDGYTF. The CDR3, as DNA: TGCGCCAGCAGCTTGGATGGACAGGGAGACGGCTACACCTTC. The complete variable domain, with remaining parts taken from reference TRBV5-1 and TRBJ1-2, reads KAGVTQTPRYLIKTRGQQVTLSCSPISGHRSVSWYQQTPGQGLQFLFEYFSETQRNKGNFPGRFSGRQFSNSRSEMNVSTLELGDSALYLCASSLDGQGDGYTFGSGTRLTVV.

This clonotype was seen many times. The chain combines TRBV11-2 with TRBJ1-3; D remains unclear. Germline values: CDR1 SGHAT, CDR2 FQNNGV. V dropped 0 bases and J dropped 9 bases, with 9 bases sitting between them. This CDR3 contains 13 residues. DNA of the CDR3: TGTGCCAGCAGCTTAGACGCGGGTACCACCATATATTTT. This gives the protein CASSLDAGTTIYF.

The sample holds many counts of this clonotype. The chain employs TRBV5-1 and TRBJ2-7; D remains unclear. Trimming pared 1 base from V and 4 bases from J, leaving 9 bases between. The CDR3 extends over 13 amino acids. Germline V gene data show CDR1 as SGHRS and CDR2 as YFSETQ. The CDR3 coding sequence is TGCGCCAGCAGCTTGTCTTTAAATTACGAGCAGTACTTC. This encodes CASSLSLNYEQYF.

This clonotype was counted ten times or more. This rearrangement joins TRBV21-1 to TRBJ1-2; TRBD1 is the table's D call and was not checked against the DNA. TRBV21-1 is tagged as a pseudogene. This CDR3 spans 15 amino acids. CDR3 DNA: TGTGCCAGCAGCATCCCGACAGGGAATGAGGATGGCTACACCTTC. Its protein product is CASSIPTGNEDGYTF.

There are a few counts of this clonotype. This sequence joins TRBV28 and TRBJ1-2; TRBD1 matches 7 bases. The trim removed 4 bases at V and 6 bases at J, leaving 8 bases unmatched. This CDR3 is 14 amino acids long. CDR1 MDHEN and CDR2 SYDVKM come from the germline V gene. The CDR3 nucleotides are TGTGCCAGCAGTTCGGCAGACAGGGATAATGGCTACACCTTC. Protein sequence: CASSSADRDNGYTF.